One and the same sample provided the 9 T cell receptor beta chains below, sequenced in a study of T cell responses to AZD1222 COVID-19 vaccine. Sequencing used immunoSEQ multiplex PCR; TCRdb keeps in-frame clones, though not all of them. The top ten hold 3.5% to 4.5% of the sample, which has about 170,000 clones, 70% to 90% seen once. Sequencing was performed on peripheral blood, taken 28 days after the second dose of the MenACWY control vaccine. All receptors come from an adult who received the MenACWY meningococcal vaccine as a control.

V is TRBV14 and J is TRBJ1-1; D remains ambiguous. Trimming removed 4 bases at V and 5 bases at J, with 11 bases between. CDR3 length equals 13 residues. Per the germline V gene, CDR1 is SGHDN and CDR2 is FVKESK. The CDR3 sequence: CASSRLMVTEAFF. In DNA, the CDR3 is TGTGCCAGCAGCCGCCTCATGGTTACTGAAGCTTTCTTT.

The rearrangement links TRBV7-9 to TRBJ2-7, with 10 bases lining up with TRBD2. V was pared by 7 bases and J by 5 bases, with 11 bases of the junction left unmatched. The CDR3 contains 15 residues. From germline, CDR1 is SEHNR and CDR2 FQNEAQ (reference sequence). CDR3 nucleotide sequence: TGTGCCAGCAACCCCGTAGCGGGAGGCCCCAACGAGCAGTACTTC. Protein product: CASNPVAGGPNEQYF.

The chain couples TRBV7-2 to TRBJ2-3; D not certain. Between the trimmed V and J ends, which lost 2 bases and 1 base, there was a span of 16 bases. CDR1 and CDR2 from the germline V gene are SGHTA and FQGNSA. The CDR3 covers 17 residues. CDR3 sequence (DNA): TGTGCCAGCAGCTTATATTTGAGAGTGGGCCGCACAGATACGCAGTATTTT. It yields the protein CASSLYLRVGRTDTQYF. Together with reference TRBV7-2 and TRBJ2-3, the CDR3 gives the full variable domain: GAGVSQSPSNKVTEKGKDVELRCDPISGHTALYWYRQSLGQGLEFLIYFQGNSAPDKSGLPSDRFSAERTGGSVSTLTIQRTQQEDSAVYLCASSLYLRVGRTDTQYFGPGTRLTVL.

This chain links TRBV19 with TRBJ1-3; D possibly corresponds to TRBD1 (5 bases). This CDR3 spans 16 amino acids. Germline values: CDR1 LNHDA, CDR2 SQIVND (reference sequence). V lost 5 bases and J 3 bases, leaving 17 bases between the germline ends. This chain's CDR3 is CASSGDPQDIGNTIYF. The CDR3 DNA reads as TGTGCCAGTAGTGGAGACCCTCAGGACATTGGAAACACCATATATTTT. Full variable domain (rest looked up from reference TRBV19 and TRBJ1-3): DGGITQSPKYLFRKEGQNVTLSCEQNLNHDAMYWYRQDPGQGLRLIYYSQIVNDFQKGDIAEGYSVSREKKESFPLTVTSAQKNPTAFYLCASSGDPQDIGNTIYFGEGSWLTVV.

The chain is built from TRBV5-6 and TRBJ2-1; D gene ambiguous. The CDR3 sequence is 13 residues long. The V end was cut by 6 bases, the J end by 4 bases, with 11 bases between. Germline lookup yields CDR1 SGHDT and CDR2 YYEEEE. The CDR3 sequence is CASTPEGYNEQFF. CDR3 sequence (DNA): TGTGCCAGCACCCCGGAAGGGTACAATGAGCAGTTCTTC.

This clone was seen only once. The CDR3 sequence is CASSLPGPSSGNTIYF. The CDR3 nucleotides read TGTGCCAGCAGCTTACCGGGGCCTAGCTCTGGAAACACCATATATTTT. The chain combines TRBV7-8 with TRBJ1-3, with D tentatively TRBD1 (5 bases). Trimming shortened V by 2 bases and J by 0 bases, and 11 bases separated the two germline ends. This CDR3 region has 16 residues. Germline-derived CDR1 and CDR2 are SGHVS and FQNEAQ.

This rearrangement joins TRBV19 to TRBJ1-5; a weak D match, TRBD1 (5 bases). V lost 6 bases, J lost 1 base, and 22 bases lay in between. Per the germline V gene, CDR1 is LNHDA and CDR2 is SQIVND (reference sequence). The CDR3 length is 18 residues. CDR3 loop: CASRSFPFMGESNQPQHF. The DNA for the CDR3 is TGTGCCAGTAGATCCTTTCCGTTTATGGGGGAGAGCAATCAGCCCCAGCATTTT.

The gene calls are TRBV19 and TRBJ1-1, with a weak D call TRBD1 (5 bases). The CDR3 is 15 residues long. The germline CDR1 and CDR2 sequences are LNHDA and SQIVND (reference sequence). The V gene lost 5 bases and the J gene lost 1 base, with 14 bases spanning the gap. CDR3 loop: CASSFTGSGNTEAFF. CDR3 DNA sequence: TGTGCCAGTAGTTTTACAGGTTCTGGGAACACTGAAGCTTTCTTT.

This rearrangement joins TRBV27 to TRBJ2-7; 7 bases agree with TRBD2. Per the germline V gene, CDR1 is MNHEY and CDR2 is SMNVEV (reference sequence). With V trimmed by 8 bases and J by 4 bases, 5 bases remained unmatched. The CDR3 covers 12 residues. CDR3 loop: CASGREDYEQYF. For the CDR3, the DNA is TGTGCCAGCGGTCGGGAGGATTACGAGCAGTACTTC.